Listed below are T cell receptor beta chains from one sample, sequenced in a study of blood T cell repertoires in COVID-19. Using immunoSEQ multiplex PCR, the repertoire was profiled, and TCRdb retains in-frame clones only, with some absent. In the table there are 100,000 to 150,000 clones, roughly 88% of which are singletons. Sequencing was done on a sample of peripheral blood. All receptors come from a woman of 80 years or more with acute or convalescent COVID-19. Each CDR3 is given with its conserved first and last residue. The order of the fields is CDR3 protein, CDR3 DNA, D gene, clone size, V gene, J gene. A D gene is named only where the DNA matches it firmly. A clone size is listed for some rows: how often the clone was seen (once, few, many), or a class if it is expanded.

CDR3 protein: CASSSALRDGYTF; CDR3 DNA: TGTGCCAGCAGCTCCGCCCTTCGGGATGGCTACACCTTC; D gene: -; clone size: -; V gene: TRBV7-9; J gene: TRBJ1-2
CDR3 protein: CASSLASGGATDTQYF; CDR3 DNA: TGTGCCAGCAGCTTGGCCTCGGGGGGAGCCACAGATACGCAGTATTTT; D gene: TRBD2; clone size: -; V gene: TRBV5-5; J gene: TRBJ2-3
CDR3 protein: CASSWGQTGELFF; CDR3 DNA: TGCGCCAGCAGCTGGGGACAGACCGGGGAGCTGTTTTTT; D gene: TRBD1; clone size: few; V gene: TRBV5-1; J gene: TRBJ2-2
CDR3 protein: CASSLFGGLGAGELFF; CDR3 DNA: TGCGCCAGCAGCTTGTTCGGGGGGCTTGGCGCCGGGGAGCTGTTTTTT; D gene: -; clone size: -; V gene: TRBV5-1; J gene: TRBJ2-2
CDR3 protein: CASSQSGQVYEKLFF; CDR3 DNA: TGTGCCAGCAGCCAAAGTGGACAGGTGTATGAAAAACTGTTTTTT; D gene: TRBD1; clone size: -; V gene: TRBV4-2; J gene: TRBJ1-4
CDR3 protein: CASRSGQGAYNEQFF; CDR3 DNA: TGCGCCAGCAGATCGGGACAGGGGGCCTACAATGAGCAGTTCTTC; D gene: TRBD1; clone size: -; V gene: TRBV5-1; J gene: TRBJ2-1
CDR3 protein: CATPGQGGNYGYTF; CDR3 DNA: TGTGCCACCCCCGGACAGGGAGGAAACTATGGCTACACCTTC; D gene: TRBD1; clone size: once; V gene: TRBV28; J gene: TRBJ1-2
CDR3 protein: CASSQTGEGYNEQFF; CDR3 DNA: TGCGCCAGCAGCCAGACAGGGGAAGGTTACAATGAGCAGTTCTTC; D gene: TRBD1; clone size: once; V gene: TRBV5-1; J gene: TRBJ2-1
CDR3 protein: CASSPQRTLAKNIQYF; CDR3 DNA: TGTGCCAGCAGCCCACAACGGACTTTAGCCAAAAACATTCAGTACTTC; D gene: -; clone size: -; V gene: TRBV7-9; J gene: TRBJ2-4
CDR3 protein: CASSLERQGNSPLHF; CDR3 DNA: TGCGCCAGCAGCTTGGAAAGACAGGGGAATTCACCCCTCCACTTT; D gene: TRBD1; clone size: -; V gene: TRBV5-1; J gene: TRBJ1-6
CDR3 protein: CASSQLMAGTNEKLFF; CDR3 DNA: TGTGCCAGCAGCCAATTAATGGCAGGAACTAATGAAAAACTGTTTTTT; D gene: -; clone size: -; V gene: TRBV14; J gene: TRBJ1-4
CDR3 protein: CASSSYRGRFTGELFF; CDR3 DNA: TGTGCCAGCAGCTCCTACAGGGGGCGGTTTACCGGGGAGCTGTTTTTT; D gene: TRBD1; clone size: once; V gene: TRBV7-8; J gene: TRBJ2-2
CDR3 protein: CASSLYGDRSNQPQHF; CDR3 DNA: TGTGCCAGCAGTTTATACGGGGACAGGAGCAATCAGCCCCAGCATTTT; D gene: TRBD1; clone size: -; V gene: TRBV27; J gene: TRBJ1-5
CDR3 protein: CASSKGTTGAEAFF; CDR3 DNA: TGTGCCAGCAGCAAAGGAACCACGGGGGCTGAAGCTTTCTTT; D gene: -; clone size: -; V gene: TRBV5-5; J gene: TRBJ1-1
CDR3 protein: CASSLASSGGNYEQYF; CDR3 DNA: TGTGCCAGCAGCTTAGCGTCGAGCGGGGGGAACTACGAGCAGTACTTC; D gene: TRBD2; clone size: once; V gene: TRBV7-6; J gene: TRBJ2-7
CDR3 protein: CASSLGTAGGSYEQYF; CDR3 DNA: TGTGCCAGCAGCTTGGGAACAGCGGGAGGTTCCTACGAGCAGTACTTC; D gene: TRBD2; clone size: -; V gene: TRBV5-8; J gene: TRBJ2-7
CDR3 protein: CASSLLGRFNEKLFF; CDR3 DNA: TGCGCCAGCAGCTTGTTGGGCAGATTTAATGAAAAACTGTTTTTT; D gene: -; clone size: -; V gene: TRBV5-1; J gene: TRBJ1-4
CDR3 protein: CSVGDTYTEAFF; CDR3 DNA: TGCAGCGTTGGGGACACGTACACTGAAGCTTTCTTT; D gene: -; clone size: few; V gene: TRBV29-1; J gene: TRBJ1-1
CDR3 protein: CASSSKREGGEQFF; CDR3 DNA: TGTGCCAGCAGCTCTAAACGGGAGGGCGGTGAGCAGTTCTTC; D gene: TRBD2; clone size: -; V gene: TRBV11-1; J gene: TRBJ2-1
CDR3 protein: CASSLYGTSGVETDTQYF; CDR3 DNA: TGTGCCAGCAGTTTATATGGGACTAGCGGGGTTGAGACAGATACGCAGTATTTT; D gene: TRBD2; clone size: -; V gene: TRBV27; J gene: TRBJ2-3
CDR3 protein: CASSFRPPNPATNEKLFF; CDR3 DNA: TGTGCCAGTAGTTTCAGGCCACCTAACCCTGCAACTAATGAAAAACTGTTTTTT; D gene: -; clone size: -; V gene: TRBV19; J gene: TRBJ1-4
CDR3 protein: CATSRKDRGQGEKLFF; CDR3 DNA: TGTGCCACCAGCAGAAAAGACAGGGGGCAGGGTGAAAAACTGTTTTTT; D gene: TRBD1; clone size: few; V gene: TRBV15; J gene: TRBJ1-4
CDR3 protein: CASSGTGGLADTQYF; CDR3 DNA: TGTGCCAGCAGCGGTACGGGGGGGCTCGCAGATACGCAGTATTTT; D gene: TRBD2; clone size: -; V gene: TRBV7-2; J gene: TRBJ2-3
CDR3 protein: CASSQSLGEIAPSSYNEQFF; CDR3 DNA: TGCGCCAGCAGTCAATCGTTAGGGGAAATAGCCCCGAGCTCCTACAATGAGCAGTTCTTC; D gene: -; clone size: -; V gene: TRBV23-1; J gene: TRBJ2-1
CDR3 protein: CASSQETIGRGQVRASTDTQYF; CDR3 DNA: TGTGCCAGCAGCCAAGAAACGATTGGTAGGGGACAGGTGAGGGCAAGCACAGATACGCAGTATTTT; D gene: TRBD1; clone size: -; V gene: TRBV3-1/TRBV3-2; J gene: TRBJ2-3
CDR3 protein: CASSNTGAAGELFF; CDR3 DNA: TGCGCCAGCAGCAACACAGGGGCGGCCGGGGAGCTGTTTTTT; D gene: TRBD1; clone size: -; V gene: TRBV5-1; J gene: TRBJ2-2
CDR3 protein: CASSLRGQGAGGYTF; CDR3 DNA: TGCGCCAGCAGCTTGAGGGGACAGGGGGCTGGTGGCTACACCTTC; D gene: TRBD1; clone size: -; V gene: TRBV5-1; J gene: TRBJ1-2
CDR3 protein: CASSLDGSGANVLTF; CDR3 DNA: TGTGCCAGCAGCTTAGACGGCTCTGGGGCCAACGTCCTGACTTTC; D gene: -; clone size: -; V gene: TRBV13; J gene: TRBJ2-6
CDR3 protein: CASSLGLAGSGTGELFF; CDR3 DNA: TGTGCCAGCAGCTTGGGACTAGCGGGCTCCGGCACCGGGGAGCTGTTTTTT; D gene: TRBD2; clone size: -; V gene: TRBV28; J gene: TRBJ2-2
CDR3 protein: CASSYSIRGEAFF; CDR3 DNA: TGTGCCAGCAGTTACTCGATTAGGGGGGAAGCTTTCTTT; D gene: -; clone size: -; V gene: TRBV6-5; J gene: TRBJ1-1
CDR3 protein: CASSLGRLMDGYTF; CDR3 DNA: TGCGCCAGCAGCTTGGGCAGGCTGATGGATGGCTACACCTTC; D gene: -; clone size: -; V gene: TRBV5-1; J gene: TRBJ1-2
CDR3 protein: CASSLVTGTTEAFF; CDR3 DNA: TGTGCCAGCAGCCTGGTCACAGGGACCACTGAAGCTTTCTTT; D gene: -; clone size: -; V gene: TRBV11-2; J gene: TRBJ1-1
CDR3 protein: CASRAGTVYGYTF; CDR3 DNA: TGTGCCAGCAGGGCGGGGACGGTCTATGGCTACACCTTC; D gene: -; clone size: once; V gene: TRBV2; J gene: TRBJ1-2
CDR3 protein: CASRESGRDADTQYF; CDR3 DNA: TGTGCCAGTAGAGAGAGCGGGAGAGACGCAGATACGCAGTATTTT; D gene: TRBD2; clone size: -; V gene: TRBV19; J gene: TRBJ2-3
CDR3 protein: CASSNGLVTDTQYF; CDR3 DNA: TGTGCCAGCAGTAACGGACTAGTTACGGATACGCAGTATTTT; D gene: TRBD2; clone size: -; V gene: TRBV6-6; J gene: TRBJ2-3